Sequencing of this T cell receptor (beta chain) was carried out in a study of T cell responses to AZD1222 COVID-19 vaccine. Study observations and caveats: Seropositive status at baseline applied to only five to seven AZD1222 recipients. Close to half of spike-specific TCRs reportedly recognize unmutated variant regions. It should be noted that donors were predominantly white British and more often female, and clonal diversity was possibly underestimated.

Clones were read by immunoSEQ multiplex PCR, and TCRdb kept only the in-frame ones, dropping some. The profile shows 100,000 to 140,000 clones, about 93% of them singletons. The CDR3 sequence is 14 residues long. Germline assignment: CDR1 MNHEY and CDR2 SVGEGT. V gave up 1 base and J gave up 4 bases; unmatched junction bases: 1. This clone was seen a single time. What it binds is not known. Here the sequenced sample was peripheral blood, taken 28 days after the second AZD1222 dose. The V and J genes are TRBV6-2 or TRBV6-3 and TRBJ1-5; TRBD1 agrees at 7 bases. This clonotype was obtained from an adult who received the AZD1222 COVID-19 vaccine. CDR3 in amino acids: CASSYWTGNQPQHF. In DNA, the CDR3 is TGTGCCAGCAGTTACTGGACAGGAAATCAGCCCCAGCATTTT.